The rows below give T cell receptor beta chains drawn from one sample of a study of T cell repertoires in cytomegalovirus infection. MiXCR was run by TCRdb on the reads, yielding one entry per CDR3 protein. The sample lists about 180,000 distinct CDR3 sequences, approximately 17% occurring once. Input material: CD8+ T cells from PBMCs. The receptors here all came from a human donor in good health (CMV status not recorded). Some clones in this sample may be carry-over from other donors' samples. Both conserved end residues are part of each CDR3. The D gene is left open where the match is weak. Part of the rows lack a size; the others show once, few, many or a class for expanded clones.

v_gene,d_gene,j_gene,abundance,CDR3aa,CDR3nt
TRBV19,NA,TRBJ1-5,few,CASSDLPAGFSSNQPQHF,TGTGCCAGTAGTGATCTCCCGGCAGGGTTTTCTAGCAATCAGCCCCAGCATTTT
TRBV7-9,NA,TRBJ2-4,NA,CASSSKLTTQAKNIQYF,TGTGCCAGCAGCTCCAAGCTTACCACGCAAGCCAAAAACATTCAGTACTTC
TRBV11-2,NA,TRBJ1-6,NA,CASSPPGGRSPLHF,TGTGCCAGCAGCCCCCCGGGGGGCAGGTCACCCCTCCACTTT
TRBV28,TRBD1,TRBJ2-5,NA,CASSLTGLETQYF,TGTGCCAGCAGTTTGACAGGGTTGGAGACCCAGTACTTC
TRBV4-2,NA,TRBJ2-7,few,CASSPTLLTWEQYF,TGTGCCAGCAGCCCAACATTACTAACGTGGGAGCAGTACTTC
TRBV6-6,NA,TRBJ2-2,many,CASSSPGGQNTGELFF,TGTGCCAGCAGTTCTCCTGGGGGGCAGAACACCGGGGAGCTGTTTTTT
TRBV6-2/TRBV6-3,NA,TRBJ1-4,few,CASSYSSGAEKLFF,TGTGCCAGCAGTTACTCGTCAGGGGCTGAAAAACTGTTTTTT
TRBV7-2,NA,TRBJ2-1,NA,CASSLAGALGNEQFF,TGTGCCAGCAGCTTAGCAGGGGCCCTCGGGAATGAGCAGTTCTTC
TRBV15,TRBD1,TRBJ2-7,NA,CATSRDRGLYEQYF,TGTGCCACCAGCAGAGACAGGGGGCTCTACGAGCAGTACTTC
TRBV7-2,TRBD1,TRBJ2-1,few,CASSLGTGQNEQFF,TGTGCCAGCAGCTTAGGGACAGGGCAGAATGAGCAGTTCTTC
TRBV28,NA,TRBJ2-7,NA,CASSPTEAVDEQYF,TGTGCCAGCAGTCCGACAGAGGCGGTTGACGAGCAGTACTTC
TRBV4-2,TRBD1,TRBJ2-3,few,CASSQLSTGATF,TGTGCCAGCAGCCAACTTTCTACAGGGGCAACTTTT
TRBV7-9,NA,TRBJ1-1,few,CASSGTTTEAFF,TGTGCCAGCAGCGGGACAACCACTGAAGCTTTCTTT
TRBV11-2,NA,TRBJ2-5,few,CASSSRAQEAQETQYF,TGTGCCAGCAGCTCCCGGGCTCAAGAGGCTCAAGAGACCCAGTACTTC
TRBV4-3,NA,TRBJ2-7,few,CASSQDGGRDEQYF,TGCGCCAGCAGCCAGGACGGGGGGCGGGACGAGCAGTACTTC
TRBV4-1,NA,TRBJ1-5,NA,CASSQEDGGRSHQPQHF,TGCGCCAGCAGCCAAGAAGATGGTGGGCGCTCGCATCAGCCCCAGCATTTT
TRBV7-2,NA,TRBJ1-6,NA,CASSLTWAVSYNLPLHF,TGTGCCAGCAGCCTAACCTGGGCTGTCTCCTATAATTTACCCCTCCACTTT
TRBV7-8,TRBD2,TRBJ2-7,few,CASSLELAGYEQYF,TGTGCCAGCAGCTTAGAACTAGCGGGGTACGAGCAGTACTTC
TRBV2,TRBD1,TRBJ1-1,NA,CASLGTGIMNTEAFF,TGTGCCAGCCTAGGGACAGGGATCATGAACACTGAAGCTTTCTTT
TRBV5-5,TRBD1,TRBJ1-5,few,CASSVGQGYGVRQPQHF,TGTGCCAGCAGCGTGGGACAGGGGTATGGGGTCCGGCAGCCCCAGCATTTT
TRBV12-3/TRBV12-4,NA,TRBJ1-1,many,CASSLSVNTEAFF,TGTGCCAGCAGTTTGTCGGTAAACACTGAAGCTTTCTTT
TRBV6-2/TRBV6-3,TRBD1,TRBJ1-5,NA,CASSYYGGQAIQPQHF,TGTGCCAGCAGTTACTACGGGGGACAGGCGATACAGCCCCAGCATTTT
TRBV20-1,TRBD1,TRBJ2-7,NA,CSARGLSRDRGSYEQYF,TGCAGTGCTAGAGGCCTATCCCGGGACAGGGGATCCTACGAGCAGTACTTC
TRBV20-1,NA,TRBJ1-6,NA,CSATYWGDNSPLHF,TGCAGTGCCACTTACTGGGGGGATAATTCACCCCTCCACTTT
TRBV9,NA,TRBJ2-5,NA,CASSGGQSRETQYF,TGTGCCAGCAGCGGAGGACAGTCCCGAGAGACCCAGTACTTC
TRBV7-2,NA,TRBJ2-7,few,CASSESAPYEQYF,TGTGCCAGCAGCGAATCAGCCCCCTACGAGCAGTACTTC
TRBV9,TRBD1,TRBJ2-5,NA,CASSALDRAETQYF,TGTGCCAGCAGCGCTCTCGACAGGGCAGAGACCCAGTACTTC
TRBV7-6,NA,TRBJ1-5,NA,CASSLAGTNQPQHF,TGTGCCAGCAGCTTAGCAGGGACCAATCAGCCCCAGCATTTT
TRBV11-1,NA,TRBJ1-5,NA,CASSPYLLTCCQPQHF,TGTGCCAGCAGCCCCTATCTACTGACATGTTGTCAGCCCCAGCATTTT
TRBV7-2,NA,TRBJ1-5,NA,CASSLWGTQPQHF,TGTGCCAGCAGCTTATGGGGGACTCAGCCCCAGCATTTT
TRBV4-1,NA,TRBJ1-1,few,CASSQDQMNTEAFF,TGCGCCAGCAGCCAAGATCAGATGAACACTGAAGCTTTCTTT
TRBV28,NA,TRBJ2-1,NA,CAASSFGLTDREERGSSYNEQFF,TGTGCCGCCAGCAGTTTTGGTTTAACTGACAGGGAAGAGCGGGGTAGCTCCTACAATGAGCAGTTCTTC
TRBV7-2,NA,TRBJ1-1,few,CASSLGGTGGPTGDTEAFF,TGTGCCAGCAGCTTAGGGGGAACCGGGGGTCCAACCGGGGACACTGAAGCTTTCTTT
TRBV28,NA,TRBJ2-5,NA,CASSSQRFTMETQYF,TGTGCCAGCAGTTCTCAAAGGTTTACGATGGAGACCCAGTACTTC
TRBV10-3,TRBD2,TRBJ2-7,NA,CAISELQGGSSYEQYF,TGTGCCATCAGTGAGCTGCAGGGCGGGAGCTCCTACGAGCAGTACTTC
TRBV7-8,NA,TRBJ1-5,few,CASSLIQGTGQPQHF,TGTGCCAGCAGCTTAATTCAGGGGACGGGACAGCCCCAGCATTTT
TRBV6-6,NA,TRBJ1-1,NA,CASSYSIQKGNTEAFF,TGTGCCAGCAGTTACTCGATACAGAAGGGAAACACTGAAGCTTTCTTT
TRBV11-1,NA,TRBJ2-1,few,CASSSNGGEQFF,TGTGCCAGCAGCTCAAATGGGGGTGAGCAGTTCTTC
TRBV5-6,NA,TRBJ1-2,few,CASSISDLYTF,TGTGCCAGCAGCATCTCCGATCTCTACACCTTC
TRBV11-2,TRBD2,TRBJ2-5,few,CASSSLAGGSRETQYF,TGTGCCAGCAGCTCATTAGCGGGGGGTAGCCGGGAGACCCAGTACTTC
TRBV10-3,TRBD1,TRBJ1-2,NA,CAISTGDYGYTF,TGTGCCATCAGCACAGGGGACTATGGCTACACCTTC